This is a list of T cell receptor beta chains from one sample in a study of T cell responses to AZD1222 COVID-19 vaccine. The repertoire was sequenced with immunoSEQ multiplex PCR; TCRdb's copy has only in-frame clones and lacks some. The sample lists 150,000 to 200,000 clones, almost 95% occurring once. The sample here was peripheral blood, taken on day 0 of AZD1222 vaccination. The receptors come from an adult in good health. The CDR3 runs from the conserved cysteine through the conserved F or W. D genes are given only for firm matches. A clone size is listed for some rows: how often the clone was seen (once, few, many), or a class if it is expanded.

clone size,D gene,J gene,V gene,CDR3 protein,CDR3 DNA
NA,NA,TRBJ2-2,TRBV9,CASSGPIEENTGELFF,TGTGCCAGCAGCGGGCCGATTGAGGAGAACACCGGGGAGCTGTTTTTT
few,NA,TRBJ2-7,TRBV5-3,CARSLTQNSYEQYF,TGTGCCAGAAGCTTGACACAGAACTCCTACGAGCAGTACTTC
NA,NA,TRBJ1-2,TRBV21-1,CASSKVSQGKDGYTF,TGTGCCAGCAGCAAAGTATCTCAGGGAAAGGATGGCTACACCTTC
NA,TRBD1,TRBJ2-6,TRBV28,CASSFPLWDRTHSNSGANVLTF,TGTGCCAGCAGTTTCCCTCTCTGGGACAGGACGCATTCTAACTCTGGGGCCAACGTCCTGACTTTC
NA,NA,TRBJ1-1,TRBV28,CASSLSAGQYFWNTEAFF,TGTGCCAGCAGTTTATCAGCAGGGCAATACTTCTGGAACACTGAAGCTTTCTTT
NA,NA,TRBJ1-3,TRBV4-1,CASSPTRVTTLSSGNTIYF,TGCGCCAGCAGCCCGACTCGGGTAACGACACTCAGCTCTGGAAACACCATATATTTT
few,TRBD2,TRBJ2-5,TRBV7-6,CASSPGGLTSGSKALFQETQYF,TGTGCCAGCAGCCCAGGCGGGTTAACTAGCGGGTCGAAGGCATTGTTCCAAGAGACCCAGTACTTC
NA,NA,TRBJ2-7,TRBV7-9,CASSLQGYEQYF,TGTGCCAGCAGCTTACAGGGCTACGAGCAGTACTTC
NA,NA,TRBJ2-2,TRBV7-7,CASSLVGPNTGELFF,TGTGCTAGCAGCTTAGTTGGACCGAACACCGGGGAGCTGTTTTTT
few,NA,TRBJ2-7,TRBV13,CASSTTPGNYEQYF,TGTGCCAGCAGCACCACCCCGGGTAACTACGAGCAGTACTTC
NA,NA,TRBJ1-6,TRBV3-1/TRBV3-2,CASSEAPGLLISPLHF,TGTGCCAGCAGCGAAGCCCCGGGACTACTTATTTCACCCCTCCACTTT
NA,TRBD1,TRBJ1-2,TRBV30,CAWSGGQGPHTF,TGTGCCTGGAGTGGCGGACAGGGCCCCCACACCTTC
NA,TRBD2,TRBJ2-5,TRBV5-1,CASRERAGGALETQYF,TGCGCCAGCAGGGAACGCGCGGGAGGCGCTCTGGAGACCCAGTACTTC
NA,NA,TRBJ1-5,TRBV29-1,CSVGGPYSNQPQHF,TGCAGCGTGGGTGGACCGTATAGCAATCAGCCCCAGCATTTT
NA,TRBD2,TRBJ2-5,TRBV24-1,CATSDSGTSGAQETQYF,TGTGCCACCAGTGACTCCGGGACTAGCGGGGCACAAGAGACCCAGTACTTC
NA,NA,TRBJ1-2,TRBV12-3/TRBV12-4,CASSRDGNYGYTF,TGTGCCAGCAGCCGGGACGGGAACTATGGCTACACCTTC
NA,TRBD2,TRBJ2-1,TRBV18,CASSFPSGTIYNEQFF,TGTGCCAGCTCATTCCCTAGCGGAACGATCTACAATGAGCAGTTCTTC
once,NA,TRBJ1-1,TRBV5-6,CASSLGGLDFEAFF,TGTGCCAGCAGCTTAGGTGGCCTGGATTTTGAAGCTTTCTTT
NA,NA,TRBJ2-1,TRBV5-4,CASSLPMRGTAAGEQFF,TGTGCCAGCAGCTTGCCCATGCGCGGGACAGCCGCGGGAGAGCAGTTCTTC
NA,TRBD1,TRBJ1-1,TRBV29-1,CSVGDRVGTEAFF,TGCAGCGTGGGGGACAGGGTCGGGACTGAAGCTTTCTTT
NA,TRBD1,TRBJ2-1,TRBV19,CASSNTGGNEQFF,TGTGCCAGTAGTAACACAGGGGGCAATGAGCAGTTCTTC
NA,NA,TRBJ1-5,TRBV28,CASRVGYQPQHF,TGTGCCAGCAGAGTAGGCTATCAGCCCCAGCATTTT
NA,NA,TRBJ1-1,TRBV5-4,CASNPRQGNTEAFF,TGTGCCAGCAATCCCCGGCAGGGAAACACTGAAGCTTTCTTT
NA,NA,TRBJ2-2,TRBV27,CASSLSAGATGELFF,TGTGCCAGCAGTTTATCGGCCGGGGCGACCGGGGAGCTGTTTTTT
NA,NA,TRBJ2-7,TRBV28,CASSLWPYEQYF,TGTGCCAGCAGTTTATGGCCCTACGAGCAGTACTTC
NA,TRBD1,TRBJ2-7,TRBV10-2,CASTVGQGYEQYF,TGCGCCAGCACCGTAGGACAGGGTTACGAGCAGTACTTC
NA,TRBD2,TRBJ2-7,TRBV4-1,CASSQASGGREQYF,TGCGCCAGCAGCCAAGCCAGCGGGGGACGCGAGCAGTACTTC
NA,NA,TRBJ2-1,TRBV20-1,CSAIGIEQFF,TGCAGTGCTATCGGGATTGAGCAGTTCTTC
NA,TRBD2,TRBJ2-5,TRBV20-1,CSASLAGGLGETQYF,TGCAGTGCTAGTCTAGCGGGAGGGTTGGGGGAGACCCAGTACTTC
NA,NA,TRBJ2-7,TRBV6-5,CASSYSTQGISYEQYF,TGTGCCAGCAGTTACTCCACGCAGGGGATTTCCTACGAGCAGTACTTC
NA,NA,TRBJ2-7,TRBV5-1,CASSLEGSGMLYEQYF,TGCGCCAGCAGCTTGGAGGGCAGCGGCATGCTCTACGAGCAGTACTTC
NA,TRBD1,TRBJ2-2,TRBV15,CATSRQAEGQGVTGELFF,TGTGCCACCAGCAGACAAGCGGAAGGACAGGGGGTCACCGGGGAGCTGTTTTTT
NA,NA,TRBJ1-1,TRBV25-1,CASGYNTEAFF,TGTGCCAGCGGTTACAACACTGAAGCTTTCTTT
NA,TRBD2,TRBJ2-1,TRBV2,CASSLAGGAYNEQFF,TGTGCCAGCAGTTTAGCGGGAGGGGCCTACAATGAGCAGTTCTTC
once,TRBD1,TRBJ1-5,TRBV6-1,CASSGRGDRGFHQPQHF,TGTGCCAGCAGTGGCCGGGGAGACAGGGGGTTTCATCAGCCCCAGCATTTT
NA,NA,TRBJ1-6,TRBV13,CASSSGGGSRGSSPLHF,TGTGCCAGCAGCTCGGGAGGGGGGAGTAGAGGGAGTTCACCCCTCCACTTT
NA,TRBD2,TRBJ2-5,TRBV18,CASSQLAGEGQETQYF,TGTGCCAGCTCACAGCTAGCGGGAGAGGGACAAGAGACCCAGTACTTC
NA,NA,TRBJ1-2,TRBV4-1,CASSQPRDNYGYTF,TGCGCCAGCAGCCAGCCCAGGGATAACTATGGCTACACCTTC
NA,NA,TRBJ2-2,TRBV15,CATSRVDTGELFF,TGTGCCACCAGCAGGGTTGACACCGGGGAGCTGTTTTTT
few,NA,TRBJ2-2,TRBV27,CASSHKNTGELFF,TGTGCCAGCAGTCACAAGAACACCGGGGAGCTGTTTTTT